Sequencing of this T cell receptor (beta chain) was carried out in a study of blood T cell repertoires in COVID-19. Study-wide context: PBMCs, B-cell-depleted T cells, or T cells were the source of the cDNA or gDNA that made up the material.

Profiled with immunoSEQ multiplex PCR; TCRdb holds only in-frame clones, not every one. This sample has 200,000 to 250,000 clones, with 75% to 85% found just once. This clone is a singleton in its sample. During active infection, Seattle patients enrolled and were then monitored through disease. CDR3 length: 16 residues. CDR1 and CDR2 (germline): SEHNR, FQNEAQ (reference sequence). V was pared by 1 base and J by 1 base, with 14 bases between. Sequencing was performed on peripheral blood. The receptor comes from a woman in her seventies with COVID-19, enrolled during active disease. The chain links TRBV7-9 to TRBJ2-7; tentatively, D is TRBD1 (6 bases). The CDR3 DNA reads as TGTGCCAGCAGCTTAGTCATGACAGGCGAATCCTACGAGCAGTACTTC. This encodes CASSLVMTGESYEQYF.